These 26 T cell receptor beta chains were all obtained from the same sample, sequenced in a study of Ad26.COV2.S vaccination and SARS-CoV-2 variants (dated by TCRdb to about 2021). The label giving this sample's treatment or condition can be read as: around 19 received Ad26.COV2.S at low or high dose, single or two shots; 5 received placebo; per-sample allocation not given. For vaccine and placebo recipients, the sequenced repertoires came from samples collected on day 63 after the first injection. The library was produced with the immunoSEQ multiplex PCR assay. TCRdb stores this immuneACCESS table with in-frame sequences only. Part of the clones is absent; in the studies checked, under half of the shortfall reflects unresolved V genes, and no reason is known for the rest. Across this sample there are 290,000 or so clones, with about 89% seen only once. About 3.5% of the sample lies in the top ten.

The specimen was peripheral blood, collected in a trial of Ad26.COV2.S vaccine versus placebo. These receptors all come from a person between 18 and 60 years old who received the Ad26.COV2.S COVID-19 vaccine or a placebo.

About this clone itself: One end of the junction varies from germline; a read error may be responsible. The chain employs TRBV18 and TRBJ1-1; D is possibly TRBD1 (5 bases). The CDR3 contains 16 residues. CDR1 and CDR2 from the germline V gene are KGHSH and LQKENI. CDR3 amino acids: CATSPPRQTLNTEAFF. The CDR3 DNA reads TGTGCCACCTCACCACCACGACAGACCTTAAACACTGAAGCTTTCTTT.

The rearrangement uses TRBV30 and TRBJ2-7; D is unresolved. V lost 8 bases and J 1 base, leaving 9 bases between the germline ends. Germline loops: CDR1 GTSNPN, CDR2 SVGIG (reference sequence). The CDR3 runs to 11 residues. CDR3 sequence reads: CAVEGSYEQYF. The CDR3 DNA reads TGTGCCGTGGAAGGGTCCTACGAGCAGTACTTC.

J is TRBJ2-2 and V is TRBV7-2, with D unclear. The V gene lost 5 bases and the J gene lost 4 bases, with 11 bases spanning the gap. This CDR3 contains 14 residues. Germline lookup yields CDR1 SGHTA and CDR2 FQGNSA. This CDR3 is CASSLNDATGELFF. Written as DNA, the CDR3 is TGTGCCAGCAGCCTGAACGATGCCACCGGGGAGCTGTTTTTT.

The chain combines TRBV2 with TRBJ2-7, with TRBD2 matching 16 bases. V dropped 4 bases and J dropped 9; count of bases not matched to a gene: 9. This CDR3 is built from 16 residues. Germline V gene sequence: CDR1 SNHLY, CDR2 FYNNEI. The CDR3 nucleotides read TGTGCCAGCAGTGGGGGACTAGCGGGAGGGCCTCGGTGGCAGTACTTC. Amino acids: CASSGGLAGGPRWQYF.

CDR3 DNA: TGCAGCGTTGGTCAGACGAACTATGGCTACACCTTC. Translated: CSVGQTNYGYTF. The genes are TRBV29-1 and TRBJ1-2; no reliable D call. Germline assignment: CDR1 SQVTM and CDR2 ANQGSEA. V was clipped by 4 bases and J by 2 bases, with 8 bases between them. The CDR3 has 12 residues.

The chain employs TRBV7-3 and TRBJ1-1, with D perhaps matching TRBD1 (5 bases). The germline gives CDR1 SGHTA, CDR2 FQGTGA. The CDR3 extends over 13 amino acids. The V gene lost 4 bases and the J gene lost 4 bases, with 10 bases spanning the gap. CDR3 loop: CASSWAGGTEAFF. As DNA, the CDR3 is TGTGCCAGCAGCTGGGCGGGGGGCACTGAAGCTTTCTTT.

This sequence joins TRBV5-8 and TRBJ2-7; tentative D call: TRBD2 (6 bases). This CDR3 has 17 amino acids. The V end lost 4 bases, the J end lost 6 bases, and 26 bases lay between the germline ends. The germline gives CDR1 SGHTS, CDR2 YDEGEE. The CDR3 region is CASSPLRASGESGEQYF. In DNA, the CDR3 is TGTGCCAGCAGCCCACTTCGGGCCTCGGGGGAATCAGGCGAGCAGTACTTC.

V and J are TRBV7-6 and TRBJ2-1; weak D call: TRBD1 (5 bases). The CDR3 consists of 13 residues. Germline V gives CDR1 SGHVS, CDR2 FNYEAQ. V was trimmed by 5 bases and J by 7 bases, leaving 12 bases between them. The CDR3 DNA sequence: TGTGCCAGCAGCCAACAAGGGGTAAATGAGCAGTTCTTC. This translates into CASSQQGVNEQFF.

The chain's CDR3 is CASSLRQGEEQYF. CDR3 sequence (DNA): TGTGCCAGCAGCTTGCGCCAGGGGGAGGAGCAGTACTTC. This chain uses TRBV5-8 with TRBJ2-7; 7 bases map to TRBD1. The V gene end was trimmed by 1 base and the J gene end by 7 bases; junction bases not matched to a gene: 5. The CDR3 length is 13 residues. From germline, CDR1 is SGHTS and CDR2 YDEGEE.

The rearrangement links TRBV28 to TRBJ2-7, with TRBD1 matching over 10 bases. After removal of 6 bases from V and 0 bases from J, the junction contained 5 bases not matched to a gene. The CDR3 is made up of 15 amino acids. Germline V gene data show CDR1 as MDHEN and CDR2 as SYDVKM. This CDR3 reads CASSPTGGISYEQYF. In DNA, the CDR3 is TGTGCCAGCAGCCCGACAGGGGGCATCTCCTACGAGCAGTACTTC.

This clone has just a few counts. The V call is TRBV5-4, the J call TRBJ2-5; 14 bases fit TRBD2. This CDR3 is built from 17 residues. Looked up from germline, CDR1 is SGHNT and CDR2 is YYREEE (reference sequence). Losses at the gene ends were 4 bases for V and 5 bases for J; bases not matched to a gene: 10. The CDR3 spells CASSAGTSGRSGETQYF. The CDR3 DNA is TGTGCCAGCAGCGCTGGGACTAGCGGGAGATCGGGCGAGACCCAGTACTTC.

The sample holds a few counts of this clone. The chain couples TRBV7-2 to TRBJ1-5; 7 nucleotides line up with TRBD1. The CDR3 loop spans 14 amino acids. The V and J ends lost 3 bases and 10 bases, in that order; junction bases with no gene match: 9. In germline, CDR1 is SGHTA, CDR2 FQGNSA. The CDR3 region has the DNA TGTGCCAGCAGCTTGACAGGGCTAAACACTCCCCAGCATTTT. Protein sequence: CASSLTGLNTPQHF.

The V call is TRBV25-1, the J call TRBJ2-6; D is tentatively TRBD1 or TRBD2 (5 bases each). V lost 1 base and J lost 8, with 6 bases in between. The V gene's germline CDR1 is MGHDK and CDR2 SYGVNS. The CDR3 consists of 13 residues. The CDR3 is CASSESGPNVLTF. The CDR3 nucleotides read TGTGCCAGCAGTGAATCGGGACCCAACGTCCTGACTTTC.

This clone was recorded a few times. CDR3 residues: CASSALAGGNSNQPQHF. DNA for the CDR3: TGTGCCAGCAGCGCTCTCGCCGGCGGTAATAGCAATCAGCCCCAGCATTTT. The chain couples TRBV6-2 or TRBV6-3 to TRBJ1-5; D unclear. Germline assignment: CDR1 MNHEY and CDR2 SVGEGT. V was cut by 6 bases and J by 0 bases, with 18 bases left in between. The CDR3 runs 17 residues.

The V call is TRBV19, the J call TRBJ1-1, with unresolved D. CDR1 LNHDA and CDR2 SQIVND come from the germline V gene (reference sequence). The CDR3 contains 13 residues. V was trimmed by 9 bases and J by 0 bases, leaving 11 bases between them. CDR3 sequence: CASSGDMNTEAFF. In DNA, the CDR3 is TGTGCCAGCTCGGGAGATATGAACACTGAAGCTTTCTTT.

This clone has just one count. This chain uses TRBV4-1 with TRBJ2-6; TRBD1 aligns across 8 bases. This CDR3 has 19 amino acids. The V and J ends lost 1 base and 1 base, in that order; junction bases with no gene match: 9. CDR1 is MGHRA, CDR2 YSYEKL, per germline. The DNA of the CDR3 is TGCGCCAGCAGCCAAGCTCAAGCAGGGGGCAGGTCTGGGGCCAACGTCCTGACTTTC. It specifies CASSQAQAGGRSGANVLTF.

This chain joins TRBV9 and TRBJ2-1, with D possibly TRBD2 on 6 matching bases. V shed 0 bases and J shed 8 bases, with 12 bases lying between them. The germline gives CDR1 SGDLS, CDR2 YYNGEE. This CDR3 has 14 residues. CDR3 amino acids: CASSVEGRGDEQFF. CDR3 in DNA: TGTGCCAGCAGCGTAGAGGGGCGGGGAGATGAGCAGTTCTTC.

The V and J genes are TRBV4-1 and TRBJ2-3; D possibly corresponds to TRBD2 (6 bases). The V end was cut by 4 bases, the J end by 5 bases, with 22 bases between. This CDR3 comprises 17 residues. Germline-derived CDR1 and CDR2 are MGHRA and YSYEKL. CDR3 in amino acids: CASSRLTLAGKGDTQYF. Written as DNA, the CDR3 is TGCGCCAGCAGCCGCCTGACCCTCGCGGGGAAGGGAGATACGCAGTATTTT.

The CDR3 loop reads CSGMNTEAFF. CDR3 DNA sequence: TGCAGCGGGATGAACACTGAAGCTTTCTTT. The chain couples TRBV29-1 to TRBJ1-1; D gene ambiguous. CDR1 is SQVTM and CDR2 is ANQGSEA in the germline V gene. This CDR3 contains 10 residues. The V gene lost 7 bases and the J gene lost 0 bases, with 3 bases spanning the gap.

The chain carries TRBV3-1 (or the pseudogene TRBV3-2) and TRBJ2-7; 7 bases are a match to TRBD2. The germline V gene has CDR1 LGHDT and CDR2 YNNKEL (reference sequence). The CDR3 extends over 16 amino acids. With V trimmed by 1 base and J by 6 bases, 12 bases remained unmatched. The chain's CDR3 is CASSQVWEGRSGEQYF. CDR3 DNA sequence: TGTGCCAGCAGCCAAGTGTGGGAGGGCCGTTCGGGCGAGCAGTACTTC.

The V and J genes are TRBV6-5 and TRBJ1-2, with 8 positions matching TRBD1. The CDR3 runs to 13 residues. Trimming removed 6 bases from V and 4 bases from J; junction bases left unmatched: 4. Germline loops: CDR1 MNHEY, CDR2 SVGAGI. CDR3 region: CASRSDRGYGYTF. Written as DNA, the CDR3 is TGTGCCAGCAGGTCTGACAGGGGCTATGGCTACACCTTC.

This clone occurred many times. The V and J genes are TRBV10-1 and TRBJ1-1; D perhaps matches TRBD1 (6 bases). Germline V gives CDR1 WNHNN, CDR2 SYGVQD (reference sequence). Trimming pared 5 bases from V and 1 base from J, leaving 8 bases between. The CDR3 loop spans 13 amino acids. The DNA for the CDR3 is TGCGCCAGCAGTTCACAGGGGAACACTGAAGCTTTCTTT. It encodes CASSSQGNTEAFF.

This clone was counted a single time. The chain joins TRBV6-5 to TRBJ2-3; 8 bases are a match to TRBD1. The V and J ends lost 10 bases and 2 bases, in that order; junction bases with no gene match: 5. In germline, CDR1 is MNHEY, CDR2 SVGAGI. The CDR3 runs 13 residues. CDR3 protein: CAIRTGPTDTQYF. In DNA, the CDR3 is TGTGCCATCCGGACAGGGCCCACAGATACGCAGTATTTT.

This sequence joins TRBV6-2 or TRBV6-3 and TRBJ2-5; D is uncertain. The germline V gene encodes CDR1 MNHEY and CDR2 SVGEGT. The V end was cut by 4 bases, the J end by 5 bases, with 14 bases between. The CDR3 covers 14 residues. The CDR3 region is CASSSALVGETQYF. The CDR3 DNA reads as TGTGCCAGCAGTTCTGCGTTGGTCGGGGAGACCCAGTACTTC.

This clone was seen only a few times. Other DNA sequences of this sample code for an identical CDR3. The rearrangement links TRBV18 to TRBJ2-7; D is ambiguous. This CDR3 comprises 13 residues. Germline V gene data show CDR1 as KGHSH and CDR2 as LQKENI. The ends were cut back, 3 bases at V and 2 bases at J, with 8 bases in the middle. The CDR3 nucleotides are TGTGCCAGCTCACCCGACGGAACCTACGAGCAGTACTTC. It translates to CASSPDGTYEQYF.

The chain has TRBV3-1 (or the pseudogene TRBV3-2) and TRBJ2-1, with TRBD2 identical over 13 bases. The V gene end was trimmed by 4 bases and the J gene end by 6 bases; junction bases not matched to a gene: 6. The germline V gene encodes CDR1 LGHDT and CDR2 YNNKEL (reference sequence). This CDR3 is 16 amino acids long. CDR3 in amino acids: CASSLGLAGIGNEQFF. CDR3 DNA sequence: TGTGCCAGCAGCCTGGGACTAGCGGGGATAGGCAATGAGCAGTTCTTC.